This TCR beta chain was captured in a study of Ad26.COV2.S vaccination and SARS-CoV-2 variants. The sample's treatment: 19 received Ad26.COV2.S at low or high dose, single or two shots; several received placebo; per-sample allocation not given. After the first vaccine or placebo injection, samples were drawn on day 63. Libraries were prepared by immunoSEQ multiplex PCR; TCRdb keeps only in-frame clonotypes and omits some of them. The table lists approximately 420,000 clones, roughly 88% of them singletons. General study findings and limits: In vaccinated individuals, spike-specific CD8+ and CD4+ T cell responses reportedly displayed substantial breadth.

The CDR3 extends over 14 amino acids. The germline V gene has CDR1 LGHNA and CDR2 YSLEER. V was shortened by 6 bases and J by 6 bases, with 14 bases between the two germline ends. This clone has only one observation. Its antigen is currently unknown. The source is a person aged 18 to 65 who received the Ad26.COV2.S COVID-19 vaccine or a placebo. Sample: peripheral blood, taken in a trial of Ad26.COV2.S vaccine versus placebo. The chain carries TRBV4-3 and TRBJ1-4, with D uncertain. The CDR3 DNA follows: TGCGCCAGCAGGCAGACGGCGTCGCATGAAAAACTGTTTTTT. This sequence encodes CASRQTASHEKLFF.